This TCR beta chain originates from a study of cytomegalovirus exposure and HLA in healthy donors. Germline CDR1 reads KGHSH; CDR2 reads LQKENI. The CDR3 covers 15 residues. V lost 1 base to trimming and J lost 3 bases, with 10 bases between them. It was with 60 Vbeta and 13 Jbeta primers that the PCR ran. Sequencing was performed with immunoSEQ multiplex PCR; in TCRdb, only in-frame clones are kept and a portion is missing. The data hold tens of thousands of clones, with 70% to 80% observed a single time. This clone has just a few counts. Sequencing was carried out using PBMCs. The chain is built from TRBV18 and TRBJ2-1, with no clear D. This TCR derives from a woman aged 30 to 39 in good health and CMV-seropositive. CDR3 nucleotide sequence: TGTGCCAGCTCACCACAAGGAGAAAACTACAATGAGCAGTTCTTC. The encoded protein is CASSPQGENYNEQFF.